This section outlines one T cell receptor (beta chain) sequence together with its context. Its antigen is still unknown. Qualities for individual bases were not recorded, and no much larger clone is one base off. This specimen comes from a study of vaccination and CD4 T cells after COVID-19 (dated by TCRdb to between 2021 and 2024). Regarding the complete study: Every convalescent patient had a positive nasal swab PCR test for SARS-CoV-2, with mild disease in 9 or 10 patients and severe disease in one. The convalescent cohort comprised six males and four females, including two Hispanic individuals, seven Caucasians, two Asians and one multiracial person. Each participant got two doses of either the Pfizer-BioNTech BNT162b2 vaccine (n=8) or the Moderna mRNA-1273 vaccine (n=2). Post-COVID blood samples were collected from convalescent patients a median of roughly 100 days after diagnosis, with a range of about 30 to 180 days. Post-vaccine blood samples were obtained a median of about 77 days after the second vaccine dose, with a range of about 13 to 241 days. For three convalescent patients, samples were collected at an early post-vaccination timepoint (day 14) as well as at a late post-vaccination timepoint (days 161 to 241). Culture stimuli were overlapping spike peptide pools from SARS-CoV-2 and from the common cold coronaviruses HCoV-NL63, HCoV-OC43 and HCoV-229E. In control cultures, a CEFX viral epitope pool was used as positive control, an HIV-1 Nef peptide pool was used as negative control, or no peptide was added. In ten to eleven COVID-19 convalescent patients and a few infection-naive healthy vaccine recipients, researchers compared the spike-specific CD4+ TCR repertoire from before mRNA vaccination with the repertoire from after. The paper as a whole reports these results and caveats: Nearly all vaccine-specific clones in convalescent patients (304 of 307) were mono-reactive for SARS-CoV-2 spike rather than cross-reactive with common cold coronaviruses. An increase in the median number of SARS-CoV-2-reactive clonotypes from 20 to 25 after infection to roughly 39 after vaccination was observed, but the change was not found to be significant. The study included relatively few convalescent patients and did not analyze early timepoints after natural infection. In convalescent patients, a median 86.3% of post-vaccine SARS-CoV-2-reactive clones were detected only after vaccination, and vaccine-specific priming was suggested by this finding.

The library was prepared using PCR. DNA from cultured CD4+ T cells underwent TCR sequencing with the Oncomine TCR Beta short-read assay at the Johns Hopkins FTIC core. The QIAamp micro DNA kit was used to extract genomic DNA from the cultured CD4+ T cells. Oncomine TCR Beta libraries from cultured CD4+ T cells were pooled with unique dual indexes and sequenced on an Illumina iSeq 100. In the paper's pipeline: Non-productive sequences were filtered out, and CDR3s that did not start with C, did not end with F or W, or were shorter than 7 amino acids were discarded. Antigen-specific clonotypes were identified with the MANAFEST web application by comparing peptide-stimulated wells with reference and other culture wells. For a clone to be called positive, the clone needed an FDR below 0.05, an odds ratio above 5, and a productive frequency above 0.1% in at least two of three replicate wells. Cross-reactive clonotypes were defined as significantly expanded in both SARS-CoV-2 spike wells and at least one common cold coronavirus spike condition. Using R version 3.6.1, CDR3 homology was evaluated through Levenshtein distances (stringdist) along with unrooted phylogenetic trees (ape). In TCRdb, the public reads were trimmed at Q25 with fastp and aligned with MiXCR, with productive beta chains retained. Every entry covers one CDR3 protein and lists the most common genes and DNA from its rows. TCRdb, not the authors, supplied the V and J calls. This sample comprises 15,000 to 20,000 distinct CDR3 sequences, around 50% of them detected only once. Of the sample, 18% is held by the ten largest clones.

V drops 0 bases and J drops 4 bases, leaving 10 bases in between. Looking up the germline V gene (reference sequence) yields CDR1 DFQATT and CDR2 SNEGSKA. From its cysteine to its phenylalanine, the CDR3 spans 14 amino acids. Only the CDR3 region is kept as DNA, spanning 42 bases read in frame from base 1. Taken with the paper, the label for time point translates to: late sampling 161 to 241 days after vaccination in a few convalescent patients. The treatment or condition label, as the study defines it: approximately 9-day PBMC culture with coronavirus spike peptide pools or control peptides (ViraFEST assay). The study used the ViraFEST assay, which expanded antigen-specific T cells with peptide pools and then identified expanded clonotypes by TCR sequencing. Positive SARS-CoV-2 PCR tests in the convalescent patients dated from March to December 2020, before Alpha, Beta and Delta variants emerged in the United States. More than 1.5 million PBMCs per well were cultured in IMDM with approximately 5% human AB serum and roughly 9.3 IU/ml IL-2, plus 10 ug/ml peptide pools. On days 3 and 7, half of the culture medium was replaced with fresh IL-2-containing medium. After 10 to 11 days of culture, CD4+ T cells were isolated by negative selection using the EasySep CD4+ T cell isolation kit. Ficoll-Paque Plus gradient centrifugation was used to isolate PBMCs from whole blood, and the isolated PBMCs were then either used fresh or cryopreserved at -140C. Triplicate wells were generally used for each culture condition.

The receptor comes from a human donor who had recovered from COVID-19. This specimen was CD4+ T cells from blood, cultured in vitro, taken about 7 months after SARS-CoV-2 vaccination. The chain was built from TRBV20-1 and TRBJ2-1, and possibly TRBD2, on 5 matching bases. This receptor has the CDR3 CSARDLGRYNEQFF. The DNA sequence reads TGCAGTGCTAGAGATTTAGGGAGATACAATGAGCAGTTCTTC.